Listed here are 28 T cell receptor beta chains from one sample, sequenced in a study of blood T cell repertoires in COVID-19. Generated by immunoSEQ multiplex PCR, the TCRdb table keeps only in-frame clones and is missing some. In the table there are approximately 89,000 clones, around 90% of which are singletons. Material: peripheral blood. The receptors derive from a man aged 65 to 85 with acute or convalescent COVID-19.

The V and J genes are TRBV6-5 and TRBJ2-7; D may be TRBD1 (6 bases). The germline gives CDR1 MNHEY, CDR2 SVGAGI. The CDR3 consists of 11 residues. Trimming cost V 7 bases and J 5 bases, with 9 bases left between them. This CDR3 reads CASNRVDEQYF. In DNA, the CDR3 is TGTGCCAGCAACAGGGTTGACGAGCAGTACTTC.

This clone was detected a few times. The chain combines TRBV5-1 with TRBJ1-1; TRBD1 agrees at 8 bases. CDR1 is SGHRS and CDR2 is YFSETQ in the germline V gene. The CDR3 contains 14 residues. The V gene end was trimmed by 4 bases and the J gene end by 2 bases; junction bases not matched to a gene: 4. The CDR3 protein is CASSRGQANTEAFF. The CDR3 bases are TGCGCCAGCAGCAGGGGACAGGCCAACACTGAAGCTTTCTTT. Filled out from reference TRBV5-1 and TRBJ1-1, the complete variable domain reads KAGVTQTPRYLIKTRGQQVTLSCSPISGHRSVSWYQQTPGQGLQFLFEYFSETQRNKGNFPGRFSGRQFSNSRSEMNVSTLELGDSALYLCASSRGQANTEAFFGQGTRLTVV.

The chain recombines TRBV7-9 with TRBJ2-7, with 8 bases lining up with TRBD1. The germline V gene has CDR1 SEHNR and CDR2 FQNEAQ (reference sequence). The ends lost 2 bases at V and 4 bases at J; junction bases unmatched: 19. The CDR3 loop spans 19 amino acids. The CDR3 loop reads CASSLSGGDTLTFLYEQYF. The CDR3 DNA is TGTGCCAGCAGCTTATCAGGGGGCGATACCCTTACATTCCTTTACGAGCAGTACTTC.

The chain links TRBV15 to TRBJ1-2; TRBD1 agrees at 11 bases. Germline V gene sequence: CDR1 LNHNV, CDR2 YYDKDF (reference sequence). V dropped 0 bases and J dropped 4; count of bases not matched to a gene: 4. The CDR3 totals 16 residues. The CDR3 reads CATSREDRGLIYGYTF. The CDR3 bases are TGTGCCACCAGCAGAGAGGACAGGGGGCTTATCTATGGCTACACCTTC.

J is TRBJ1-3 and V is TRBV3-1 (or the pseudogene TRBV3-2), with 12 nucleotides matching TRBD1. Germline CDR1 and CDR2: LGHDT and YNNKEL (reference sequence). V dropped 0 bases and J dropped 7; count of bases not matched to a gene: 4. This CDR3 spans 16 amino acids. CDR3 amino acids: CASSQEGTGGANTIYF. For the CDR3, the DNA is TGTGCCAGCAGCCAAGAGGGGACAGGGGGCGCGAACACCATATATTTT.

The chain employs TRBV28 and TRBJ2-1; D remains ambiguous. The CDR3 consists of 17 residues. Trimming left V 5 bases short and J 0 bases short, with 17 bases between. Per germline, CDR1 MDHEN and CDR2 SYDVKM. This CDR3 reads CASSPVVVPSSYNEQFF. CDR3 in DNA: TGTGCCAGCAGTCCGGTGGTCGTGCCAAGCTCCTACAATGAGCAGTTCTTC.

CDR3 bases: TGTGCCAGCAACCTACAAGGGACTTACCCCTACGAGCAGTACTTC. It codes for CASNLQGTYPYEQYF. V is TRBV28 and J is TRBJ2-7; tentatively, D is TRBD2 (6 bases). The germline CDR1 and CDR2 sequences are MDHEN and SYDVKM. CDR3 length: 15 amino acids. The V gene lost 7 bases and the J gene lost 2 bases, with 18 bases spanning the gap.

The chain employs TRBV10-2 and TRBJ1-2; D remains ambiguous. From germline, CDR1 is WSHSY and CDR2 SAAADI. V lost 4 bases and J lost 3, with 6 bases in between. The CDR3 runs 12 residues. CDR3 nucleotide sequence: TGCGCCAGCAGTGGAGATGACTATGGCTACACCTTC. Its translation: CASSGDDYGYTF.

CDR3 protein: CASSKDRGIGTGELFF. DNA of the CDR3: TGTGCCAGCAGTAAGGACAGGGGGATCGGCACCGGGGAGCTGTTTTTT. The chain links TRBV7-9 to TRBJ2-2, with 10 bases aligning to TRBD1. The CDR3 is made up of 16 amino acids. CDR1 and CDR2 from the germline V gene are SEHNR and FQNEAQ (reference sequence). V lost 6 bases to trimming and J lost 4 bases; unmatched junction nucleotides: 8. Supplemented by reference TRBV7-9 and TRBJ2-2, the full variable domain reads DTGVSQNPRHKITKRGQNVTFRCDPISEHNRLYWYRQTLGQGPEFLTYFQNEAQLEKSRLLSDRFSAERPKGSFSTLEIQRTEQGDSAMYLCASSKDRGIGTGELFFGEGSRLTVL.

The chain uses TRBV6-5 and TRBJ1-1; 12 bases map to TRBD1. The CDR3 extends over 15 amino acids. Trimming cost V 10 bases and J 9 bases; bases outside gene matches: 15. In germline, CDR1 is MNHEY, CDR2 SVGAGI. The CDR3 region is CATRRDRGLNGQAFF. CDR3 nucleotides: TGTGCCACCCGCCGGGACAGGGGGCTTAACGGACAAGCTTTCTTT.

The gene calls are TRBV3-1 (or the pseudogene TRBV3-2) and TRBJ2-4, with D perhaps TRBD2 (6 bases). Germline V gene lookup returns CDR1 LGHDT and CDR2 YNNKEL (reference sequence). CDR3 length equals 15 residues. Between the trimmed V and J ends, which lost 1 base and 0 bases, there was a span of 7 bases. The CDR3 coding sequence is TGTGCCAGCAGCCAAGGGGGACTAGCCAAAAACATTCAGTACTTC. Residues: CASSQGGLAKNIQYF.

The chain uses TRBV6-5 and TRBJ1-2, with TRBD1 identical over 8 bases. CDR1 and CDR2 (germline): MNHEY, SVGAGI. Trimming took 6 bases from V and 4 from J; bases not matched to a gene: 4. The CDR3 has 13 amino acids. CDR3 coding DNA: TGTGCCAGCAGCCTGGGACAGGCCTATGGCTACACCTTC. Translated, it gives CASSLGQAYGYTF.

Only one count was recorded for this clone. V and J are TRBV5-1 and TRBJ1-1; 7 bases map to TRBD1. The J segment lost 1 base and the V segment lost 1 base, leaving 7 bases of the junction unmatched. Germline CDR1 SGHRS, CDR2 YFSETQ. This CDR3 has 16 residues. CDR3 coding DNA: TGCGCCAGCAGCTTGAATGTGCAGGGGGAGAACACTGAAGCTTTCTTT. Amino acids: CASSLNVQGENTEAFF.

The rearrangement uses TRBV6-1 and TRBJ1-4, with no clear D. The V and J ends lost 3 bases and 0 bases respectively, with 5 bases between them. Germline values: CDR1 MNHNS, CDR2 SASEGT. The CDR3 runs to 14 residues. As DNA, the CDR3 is TGTGCCAGCAGTGATGCGTCAACTAATGAAAAACTGTTTTTT. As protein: CASSDASTNEKLFF.

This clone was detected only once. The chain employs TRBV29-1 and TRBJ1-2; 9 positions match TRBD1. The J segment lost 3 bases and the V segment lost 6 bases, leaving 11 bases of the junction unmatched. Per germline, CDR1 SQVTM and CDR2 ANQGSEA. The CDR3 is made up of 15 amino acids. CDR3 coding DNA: TGCAGCGTCCCACCTGGACAGGGGTTCGACTATGGCTACACCTTC. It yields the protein CSVPPGQGFDYGYTF.

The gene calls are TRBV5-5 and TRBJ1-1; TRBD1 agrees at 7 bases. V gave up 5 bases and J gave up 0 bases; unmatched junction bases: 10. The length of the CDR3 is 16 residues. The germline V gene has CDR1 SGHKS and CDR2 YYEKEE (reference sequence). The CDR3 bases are TGTGCCAGCAGTCCGACAGGGTTAGGAGTGAACACTGAAGCTTTCTTT. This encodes CASSPTGLGVNTEAFF.

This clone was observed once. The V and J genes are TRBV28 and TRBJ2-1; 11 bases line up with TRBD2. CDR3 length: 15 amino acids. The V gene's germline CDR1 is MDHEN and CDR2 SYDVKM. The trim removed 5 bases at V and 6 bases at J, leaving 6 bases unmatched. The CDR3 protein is CASSPGTSGPNEQFF. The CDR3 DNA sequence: TGTGCCAGCAGTCCCGGGACTAGCGGACCCAATGAGCAGTTCTTC.

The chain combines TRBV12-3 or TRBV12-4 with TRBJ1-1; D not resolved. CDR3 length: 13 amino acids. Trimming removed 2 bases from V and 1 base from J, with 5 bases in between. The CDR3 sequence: CASSLSRNTEAFF. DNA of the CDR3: TGTGCCAGCAGTTTATCGAGGAACACTGAAGCTTTCTTT.

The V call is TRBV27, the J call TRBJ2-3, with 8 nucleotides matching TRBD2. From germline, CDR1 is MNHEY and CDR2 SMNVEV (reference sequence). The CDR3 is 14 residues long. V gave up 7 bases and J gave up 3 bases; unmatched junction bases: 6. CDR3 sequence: CASTPGGRTDTQYF. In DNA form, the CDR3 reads TGTGCCAGCACCCCGGGGGGGAGGACAGATACGCAGTATTTT.

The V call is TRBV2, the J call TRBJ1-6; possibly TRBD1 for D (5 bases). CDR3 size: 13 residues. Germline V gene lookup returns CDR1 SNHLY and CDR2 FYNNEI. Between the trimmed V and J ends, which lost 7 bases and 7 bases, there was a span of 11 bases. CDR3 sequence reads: CASTWGGNSPLHF. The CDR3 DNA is TGTGCCAGCACTTGGGGGGGGAATTCACCCCTCCACTTT.

This CDR3 is CASSPGTGGFIYGYTF. CDR3 bases: TGTGCCAGCAGTCCCGGGACAGGGGGTTTTATCTATGGCTACACCTTC. The rearrangement joins TRBV5-5 to TRBJ1-2, with 11 bases aligning to TRBD1. CDR1 is SGHKS and CDR2 is YYEKEE in the germline V gene (reference sequence). The CDR3 spans 16 residues. Trimming took 5 bases from V and 4 from J; bases not matched to a gene: 10.

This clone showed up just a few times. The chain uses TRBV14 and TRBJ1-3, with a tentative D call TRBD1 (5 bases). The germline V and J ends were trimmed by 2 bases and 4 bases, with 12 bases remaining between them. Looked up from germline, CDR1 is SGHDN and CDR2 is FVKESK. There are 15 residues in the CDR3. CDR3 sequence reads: CASSQRGYKGNTIYF. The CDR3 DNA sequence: TGTGCCAGCAGCCAAAGGGGTTACAAGGGAAACACCATATATTTT.

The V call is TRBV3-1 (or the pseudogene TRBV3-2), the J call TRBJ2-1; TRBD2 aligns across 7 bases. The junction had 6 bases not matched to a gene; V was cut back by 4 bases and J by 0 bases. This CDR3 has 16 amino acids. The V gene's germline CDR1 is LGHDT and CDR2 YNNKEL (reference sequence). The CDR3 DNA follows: TGTGCCAGCAGCCCTCGCGGGGGTTCCTCCTACAATGAGCAGTTCTTC. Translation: CASSPRGGSSYNEQFF.

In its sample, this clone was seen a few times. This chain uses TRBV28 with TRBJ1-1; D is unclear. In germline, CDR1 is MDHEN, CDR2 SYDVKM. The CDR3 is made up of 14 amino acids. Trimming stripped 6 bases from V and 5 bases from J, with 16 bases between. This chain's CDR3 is CASRDHASRTEAFF. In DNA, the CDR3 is TGTGCCAGCAGGGATCATGCCTCGAGGACTGAAGCTTTCTTT. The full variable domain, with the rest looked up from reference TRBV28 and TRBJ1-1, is DVKVTQSSRYLVKRTGEKVFLECVQDMDHENMFWYRQDPGLGLRLIYFSYDVKMKEKGDIPEGYSVSREKKERFSLILESASTNQTSMYLCASRDHASRTEAFFGQGTRLTVV.

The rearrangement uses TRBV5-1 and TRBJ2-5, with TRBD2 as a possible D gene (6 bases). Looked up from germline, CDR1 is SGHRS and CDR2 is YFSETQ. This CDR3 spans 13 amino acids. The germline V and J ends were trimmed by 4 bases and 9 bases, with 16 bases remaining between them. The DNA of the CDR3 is TGCGCCAGCAGCCCCGCAGGGCCGGGGGCCCAGTACTTC. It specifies CASSPAGPGAQYF.

CDR3 amino acids: CASSGSRGPNYGYTF. The CDR3 DNA sequence: TGTGCCAGCAGTGGCAGCAGGGGGCCTAACTATGGCTACACCTTC. The chain has TRBV2 and TRBJ1-2; 8 bases fit TRBD1. Germline trimming cut 4 bases from V and 0 bases from J; bases unmatched to any gene: 4. The CDR3 consists of 15 residues. CDR1 and CDR2 from the germline V gene are SNHLY and FYNNEI.

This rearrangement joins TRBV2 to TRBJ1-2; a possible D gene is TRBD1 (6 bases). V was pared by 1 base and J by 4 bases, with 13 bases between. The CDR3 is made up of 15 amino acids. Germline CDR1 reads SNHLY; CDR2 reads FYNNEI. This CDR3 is CASSEEGEGSYGYTF. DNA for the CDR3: TGTGCCAGCAGTGAAGAGGGGGAGGGTAGCTATGGCTACACCTTC.

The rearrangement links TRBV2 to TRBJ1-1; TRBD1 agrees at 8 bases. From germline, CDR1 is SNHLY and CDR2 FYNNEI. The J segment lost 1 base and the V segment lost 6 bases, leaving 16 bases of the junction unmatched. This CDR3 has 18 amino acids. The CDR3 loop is CASRAGLAPGQANTEAFF. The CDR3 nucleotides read TGTGCCAGCAGGGCCGGTCTAGCTCCGGGACAGGCGAACACTGAAGCTTTCTTT.